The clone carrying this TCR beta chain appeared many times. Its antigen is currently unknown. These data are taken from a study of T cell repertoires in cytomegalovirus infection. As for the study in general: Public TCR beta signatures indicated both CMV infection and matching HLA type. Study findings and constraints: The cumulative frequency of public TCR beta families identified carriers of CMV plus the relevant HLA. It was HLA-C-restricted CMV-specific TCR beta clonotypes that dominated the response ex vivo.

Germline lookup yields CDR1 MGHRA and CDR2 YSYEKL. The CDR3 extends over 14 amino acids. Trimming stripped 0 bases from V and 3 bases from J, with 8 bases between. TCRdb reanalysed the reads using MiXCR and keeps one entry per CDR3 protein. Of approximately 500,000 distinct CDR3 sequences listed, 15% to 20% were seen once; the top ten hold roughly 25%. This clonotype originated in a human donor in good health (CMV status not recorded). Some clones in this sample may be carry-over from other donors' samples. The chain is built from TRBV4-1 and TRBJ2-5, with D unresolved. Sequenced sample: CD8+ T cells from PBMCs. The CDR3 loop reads CASSQETSEETQYF. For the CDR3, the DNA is TGCGCCAGCAGCCAAGAAACCAGCGAAGAGACCCAGTACTTC.